This T cell receptor (beta chain) was profiled in a study of blood T cell repertoires in COVID-19. In the study overall: PBMCs, B-cell-depleted T cells, or T cells provided the cDNA or gDNA that made up the material.

Libraries were prepared by immunoSEQ multiplex PCR; TCRdb keeps only in-frame clonotypes and omits some of them. There are 70,000 to 95,000 clones in the sample; about 95% occur only once, and around 4.7% lies in the top ten. Per germline, CDR1 SGHAT and CDR2 FQNNGV. The V gene lost 1 base and the J gene lost 9 bases, with 10 bases spanning the gap. The CDR3 length is 13 residues. This chain joins TRBV11-2 and TRBJ2-1; a weak D match, TRBD1 (5 bases). This receptor was taken from a human donor with active COVID-19. The donor label of this sample is uncertain. Sequencing input: peripheral blood. The CDR3 DNA follows: TGTGCCAGCAGCTTAGGAGCTCAGGGTGAGCAGTTCTTC. Translated: CASSLGAQGEQFF.